The present TCR beta chain was sequenced within a study of PD-1 blockade in classical Hodgkin lymphoma. Using immunoSEQ multiplex PCR, the repertoire was profiled, and TCRdb retains in-frame clones only, with some absent. The data show around 46,000 clones, with 90% seen just once and approximately 15% held by the top ten. A remark on this clone: The target antigen is unknown.

Study-level points and caveats: By C4D1, CD4+ diversity increased significantly, especially in complete responders.

This CDR3 is built from 17 residues. The V end was cut by 4 bases, the J end by 4 bases, with 19 bases between. Germline V gene data show CDR1 as MGHRA and CDR2 as YSYEKL. Sample time point: cycle 4 day 1 (C4D1), after 6 weeks of nivolumab. Each and every patient relapsed after autologous stem cell transplantation, and patients got differing brentuximab vedotin exposure. This specimen was peripheral blood mononuclear cells (PBMCs), taken before the fourth cycle of nivolumab. This rearrangement joins TRBV4-1 to TRBJ1-4; D is ambiguous. The receptor comes from a human donor with classical Hodgkin lymphoma. In nucleotides, the CDR3 is TGCGCCAGCAGCCCCAGAGCCCAAACAGATTTTAATGAAAAACTGTTTTTT. As protein: CASSPRAQTDFNEKLFF.